This T cell receptor (beta chain) was retrieved from a study of blood T cell repertoires in COVID-19. Study summary: Sites across the United States, Italy and Spain contributed samples from acute and convalescent COVID-19.

The CDR3 is 17 amino acids. Clones were read by immunoSEQ multiplex PCR, and TCRdb kept only the in-frame ones, dropping some. The sample lists approximately 470,000 clones; 87% were seen once. Sequencing was carried out using PBMCs or T cells enriched from blood (not recorded which). This rearrangement joins TRBV21-1 to TRBJ1-4; TRBD1, the D gene given by the table, was not confirmed from the DNA. TRBV21-1 is classified as a pseudogene. The TCR sequence derives from a woman aged 18-30 years who had recovered from COVID-19. CDR3 residues: CASSKRFLRGFREKLFF. CDR3 nucleotide sequence: TGTGCCAGCAGCAAAAGGTTCCTCAGGGGTTTTAGGGAAAAACTGTTTTTT.